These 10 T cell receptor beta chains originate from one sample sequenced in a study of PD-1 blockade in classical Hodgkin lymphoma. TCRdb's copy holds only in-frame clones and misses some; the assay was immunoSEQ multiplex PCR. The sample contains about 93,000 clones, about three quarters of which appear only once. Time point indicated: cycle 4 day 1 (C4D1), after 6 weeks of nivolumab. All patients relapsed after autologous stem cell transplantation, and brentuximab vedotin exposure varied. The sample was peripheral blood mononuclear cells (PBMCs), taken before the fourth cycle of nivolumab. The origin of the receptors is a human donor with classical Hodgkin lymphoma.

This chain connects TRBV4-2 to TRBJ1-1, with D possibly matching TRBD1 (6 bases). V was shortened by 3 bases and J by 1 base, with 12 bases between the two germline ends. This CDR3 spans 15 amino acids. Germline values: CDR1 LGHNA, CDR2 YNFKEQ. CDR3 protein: CASSQPTGGNTEAFF. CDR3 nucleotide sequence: TGTGCCAGCAGCCAGCCGACAGGAGGGAACACTGAAGCTTTCTTT.

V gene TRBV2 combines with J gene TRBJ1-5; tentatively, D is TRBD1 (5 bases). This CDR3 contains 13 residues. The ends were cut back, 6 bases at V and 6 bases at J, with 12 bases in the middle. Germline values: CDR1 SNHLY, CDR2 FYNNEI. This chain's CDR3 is CASRDSGIQPQHF. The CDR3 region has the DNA TGTGCCAGCAGAGACTCAGGGATTCAGCCCCAGCATTTT. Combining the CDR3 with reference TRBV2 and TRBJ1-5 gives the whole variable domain EPEVTQTPSHQVTQMGQEVILRCVPISNHLYFYWYRQILGQKVEFLVSFYNNEISEKSEIFDDQFSVERPDGSNFTLKIRSTKLEDSAMYFCASRDSGIQPQHFGDGTRLSIL.

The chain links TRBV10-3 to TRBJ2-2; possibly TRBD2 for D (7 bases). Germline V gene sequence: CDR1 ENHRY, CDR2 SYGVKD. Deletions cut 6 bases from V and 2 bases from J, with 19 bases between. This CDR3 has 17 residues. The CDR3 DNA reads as TGTGCCATCAGATCCCACCAAGGGGGGGCTAACACCGGGGAGCTGTTTTTT. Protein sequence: CAIRSHQGGANTGELFF.

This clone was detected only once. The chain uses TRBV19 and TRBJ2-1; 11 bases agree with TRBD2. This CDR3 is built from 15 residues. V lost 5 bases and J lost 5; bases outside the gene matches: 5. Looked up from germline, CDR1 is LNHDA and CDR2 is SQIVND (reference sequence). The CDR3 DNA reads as TGTGCCAGTAGTGTAGTAGCGGGGGGGCACAATGAGCAGTTCTTC. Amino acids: CASSVVAGGHNEQFF.

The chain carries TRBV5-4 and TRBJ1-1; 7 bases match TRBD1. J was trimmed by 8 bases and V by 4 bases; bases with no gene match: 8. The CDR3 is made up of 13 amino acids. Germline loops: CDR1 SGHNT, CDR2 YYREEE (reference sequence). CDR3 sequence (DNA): TGTGCCAGCAGCGGCGGACAGGAAGAAGAAGCTTTCTTT. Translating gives CASSGGQEEEAFF.

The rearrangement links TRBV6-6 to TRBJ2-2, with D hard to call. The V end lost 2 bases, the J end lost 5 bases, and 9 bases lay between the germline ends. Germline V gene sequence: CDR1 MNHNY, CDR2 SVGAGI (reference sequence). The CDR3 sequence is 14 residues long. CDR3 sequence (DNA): TGTGCCAGCAGTTACCTGCTAGGGACCGGGGAGCTGTTTTTT. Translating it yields CASSYLLGTGELFF.

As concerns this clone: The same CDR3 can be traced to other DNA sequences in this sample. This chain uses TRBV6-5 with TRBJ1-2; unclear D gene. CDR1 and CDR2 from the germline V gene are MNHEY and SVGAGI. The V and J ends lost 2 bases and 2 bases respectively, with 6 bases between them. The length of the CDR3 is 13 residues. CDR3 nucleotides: TGTGCCAGCAGTTACAGTGGGAACTATGGCTACACCTTC. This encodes CASSYSGNYGYTF.

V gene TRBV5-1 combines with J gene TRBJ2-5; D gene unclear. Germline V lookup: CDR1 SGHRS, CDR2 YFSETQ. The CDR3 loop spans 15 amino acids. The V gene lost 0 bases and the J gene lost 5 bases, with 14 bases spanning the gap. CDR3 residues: CASSLDTPARETQYF. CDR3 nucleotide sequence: TGCGCCAGCAGCTTGGACACTCCAGCACGGGAGACCCAGTACTTC.

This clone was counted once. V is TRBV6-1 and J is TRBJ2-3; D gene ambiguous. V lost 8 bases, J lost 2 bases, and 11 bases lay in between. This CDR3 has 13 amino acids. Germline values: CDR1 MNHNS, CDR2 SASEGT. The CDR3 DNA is TGTGCCAGCCAACTGGATTTCACAGATACGCAGTATTTT. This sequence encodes CASQLDFTDTQYF.

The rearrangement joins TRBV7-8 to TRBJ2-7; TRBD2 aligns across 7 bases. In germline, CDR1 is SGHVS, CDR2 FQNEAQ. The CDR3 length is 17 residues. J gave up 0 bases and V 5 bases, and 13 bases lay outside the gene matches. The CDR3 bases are TGTGCCAGCAGCCGTTATTCACTAGCGCAAAGCTCCTACGAGCAGTACTTC. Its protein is CASSRYSLAQSSYEQYF.